The 9 T cell receptor beta chains below all came from one sample that was sequenced in a study of response to subunit inactivated influenza vaccine (dated by TCRdb to the late 2010s). Libraries were built with RT-PCR. Sequenced on an Illumina HiSeq 2500. TCRdb passed the public sequencing reads through fastp at Q25 and MiXCR, retaining productive beta sequences. Rows with one shared CDR3 protein collapse into an entry with the most common genes and DNA. Here the sample has about 160,000 distinct CDR3 sequences; approximately 10% occur a single time. Roughly 12% of the sample rests with the top ten. The time point label corresponds to: around 42 days after influenza vaccine administration. The source was non-naive T cells sorted from PBMCs, collected more than 35 days after vaccination. Reading the label with the study, this specimen's cell subset or site is: memory T cell fraction. All receptors come from a man over 45 who received an inactivated influenza vaccine. Donor details come from another sample of the same person, matched by shared clones.

Remarks on this clonotype: Because it lacks the conserved phenylalanine or tryptophan at the end, this CDR3 is likely a read error. The rearrangement links TRBV6-2 or TRBV6-3 to TRBJ2-7; 11 nucleotides line up with TRBD2. The CDR3 is 19 amino acids. The V gene's germline CDR1 is MNHEY and CDR2 SVGEGT. With V trimmed by 4 bases and J by 1 base, 15 bases remained unmatched. The CDR3 DNA reads TGTGCCAGCAGTTTTAATTCGTGGACTAGCGGGCTTAGGTCCTACGAGCAGTACCTC. Amino acid sequence: CASSFNSWTSGLRSYEQYL.

This chain connects TRBV6-1 to TRBJ1-5, with TRBD1 matching 10 bases. The CDR3 is 14 residues long. The V gene's germline CDR1 is MNHNS and CDR2 SASEGT. The ends lost 6 bases at V and 2 bases at J; junction bases unmatched: 1. For the CDR3, the DNA is TGTGCCAGCAGGGGGACAGGGGGCAATCAGCCCCAGCATTTT. Translated: CASRGTGGNQPQHF.

This clonotype showed up many times. This rearrangement joins TRBV7-2 to TRBJ2-5; D is possibly TRBD1 or TRBD2 (5 bases each). V lost 3 bases, J lost 5 bases, and 10 bases lay in between. This CDR3 has 13 amino acids. Germline lookup yields CDR1 SGHTA and CDR2 FQGNSA. CDR3 protein: CASSFFREETQYF. DNA for the CDR3: TGTGCCAGCAGCTTCTTCAGGGAGGAGACCCAGTACTTC.

This clonotype was found a few times. The chain uses TRBV25-1 and TRBJ1-2, with D perhaps TRBD1 (5 bases). Germline values: CDR1 MGHDK, CDR2 SYGVNS. The germline V and J ends were trimmed by 0 bases and 8 bases, with 10 bases remaining between them. CDR3 length: 13 amino acids. The CDR3 here is CASSEYEGPGYTF. CDR3 DNA sequence: TGTGCCAGCAGTGAATACGAGGGGCCCGGCTACACCTTC.

This clonotype turned up a few times. This chain uses TRBV10-1 with TRBJ2-7; no clear D gene. Trimming stripped 3 bases from V and 2 bases from J, with 11 bases between. Germline values: CDR1 WNHNN, CDR2 SYGVQD (reference sequence). The CDR3 is 14 amino acids. The CDR3 spells CASSESGVPYEQYF. The CDR3 region has the DNA TGCGCCAGCAGTGAATCTGGGGTTCCCTACGAGCAGTACTTC.

This clonotype came up a few times. The chain couples TRBV15 to TRBJ2-6; D possibly corresponds to TRBD1 (6 bases). The germline V gene has CDR1 LNHNV and CDR2 YYDKDF (reference sequence). The CDR3 is made up of 14 amino acids. Trimming removed 9 bases at V and 2 bases at J, with 11 bases between. CDR3 sequence: CATAGVTGANVLTF. In nucleotides, the CDR3 is TGTGCCACAGCAGGGGTAACTGGGGCCAACGTCCTGACTTTC.

This clonotype occurred a few times. The V gene is TRBV4-2, the J gene TRBJ2-5; possible D gene TRBD2, 9 bases. Germline CDR1 reads LGHNA; CDR2 reads YNFKEQ. Trimming pared 0 bases from V and 5 bases from J, leaving 16 bases between. The CDR3 runs to 16 residues. CDR3 sequence reads: CASSQDQGAGGETQYF. The DNA of the CDR3 is TGTGCCAGCAGCCAAGATCAGGGGGCGGGAGGGGAGACCCAGTACTTC.

This clonotype was detected a few times. CDR3 region: CASSTVAGGPRETQYF. For the CDR3, the DNA is TGTGCCAGCAGTACCGTCGCGGGGGGCCCTAGGGAGACCCAGTACTTC. The V and J genes are TRBV28 and TRBJ2-5; 8 nucleotides line up with TRBD2. The germline V gene encodes CDR1 MDHEN and CDR2 SYDVKM. CDR3 length equals 16 residues. Losses at the gene ends were 5 bases for V and 5 bases for J; bases not matched to a gene: 13.

V is TRBV20-1 and J is TRBJ2-1; 9 bases align to TRBD1. V trimming: 6 bases; J trimming: 10 bases; junction bases outside the gene matches: 13. Germline lookup yields CDR1 DFQATT and CDR2 SNEGSKA (reference sequence). CDR3 length equals 14 residues. The CDR3 loop reads CSAHSTGGAGEQFF. DNA of the CDR3: TGCAGTGCCCACAGCACAGGGGGCGCGGGGGAGCAGTTCTTC.